This T cell receptor (beta chain) comes out of a study of identical twins. Germline lookup yields CDR1 MGHRA and CDR2 YSYEKL. CDR3 length equals 15 residues. V was shortened by 0 bases and J by 0 bases, with 9 bases between the two germline ends. TCRdb reprocessed the 5' RACE reads with MiXCR, giving one entry per CDR3 protein. This table has around 570,000 distinct CDR3 sequences, 9% to 10% appearing once. The sample also formed part of further work on yellow fever vaccine responses in identical twins.

The sequence was collected from a woman aged 18-29 years in good health. Sequenced sample: PBMCs. The chain is built from TRBV4-1 and TRBJ2-7, with D uncertain. CDR3 nucleotide sequence: TGCGCCAGCAGCCAAGAACAGCGTGACTCCTACGAGCAGTACTTC. This translates into CASSQEQRDSYEQYF.